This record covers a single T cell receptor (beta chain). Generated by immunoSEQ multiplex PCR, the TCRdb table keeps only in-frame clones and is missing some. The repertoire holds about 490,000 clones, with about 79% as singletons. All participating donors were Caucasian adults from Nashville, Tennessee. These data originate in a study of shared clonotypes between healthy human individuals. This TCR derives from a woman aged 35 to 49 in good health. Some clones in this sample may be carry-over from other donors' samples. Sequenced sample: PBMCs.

The CDR3 region is CASSYGTDRELFF. For the CDR3, the DNA is TGTGCCAGCAGTTACGGGACCGACCGGGAGCTGTTTTTT. The chain combines TRBV6-5 with TRBJ2-2; D may correspond to TRBD1 or TRBD2 (5 bases each). Germline V CDR1 and CDR2: MNHEY, SVGAGI. V was trimmed by 2 bases and J by 9 bases, leaving 10 bases between them. The CDR3 covers 13 residues.